These T cell receptor beta chains were read from a single sample in a study of follicular helper T cells after annual influenza vaccination. Generated by immunoSEQ multiplex PCR, the TCRdb table keeps only in-frame clones and is missing some. The sample yields approximately 15,000 clones, more than 65% seen once. The material sequenced was CXCR5- memory CD4+ T cells sorted from blood, taken on the day of influenza vaccination. The origin of the receptors is an adult who received the influenza vaccine. Both conserved end residues are part of each CDR3. A D gene is named only where the DNA matches it firmly. Expanded clones get a size class; other rows say once, few or many, or leave the size out.

D gene	clone size	J gene	V gene	CDR3 DNA	CDR3 protein
NA	NA	TRBJ1-1	TRBV6-5	TGTGCCAGCAGTTTGGCCCCCCAGGGACGCACTGAAGCTTTCTTT	CASSLAPQGRTEAFF
TRBD1	NA	TRBJ1-1	TRBV27	TGTGCCAGCAGTTTATCGGGGACAGTGAACACTGAAGCTTTCTTT	CASSLSGTVNTEAFF
TRBD1	once	TRBJ1-4	TRBV5-8	TGTGCCAGCAGCAGGCGACAGGGGACCCCACCCTTAACTAATGAAAAACTGTTTTTT	CASSRRQGTPPLTNEKLFF
NA	NA	TRBJ2-7	TRBV5-6	TGTGCCAGCAGCTTGAGGGAAAAAGAGCTAGAGCAGTACTTC	CASSLREKELEQYF
TRBD1	NA	TRBJ1-5	TRBV19	TGTGCCAGTAGTAAAGACAGGGGTGGCAATCAGCCCCAGCATTTT	CASSKDRGGNQPQHF
NA	NA	TRBJ1-6	TRBV27	TGTGCCAGCCCCGGGACGGCTAATTCACCCCTCCACTTT	CASPGTANSPLHF
NA	NA	TRBJ1-2	TRBV27	TGTGCCAGCAGTTTGAGCGGGCTCGGCGGCTACACCTTC	CASSLSGLGGYTF
NA	NA	TRBJ1-4	TRBV5-6	TGTGCCAGCAGCTTGGGAGTGTCGGGGGCTGAAAAACTGTTTTTT	CASSLGVSGAEKLFF
NA	NA	TRBJ2-1	TRBV4-3	TGCGCCAGCAGCCAAGAGGGGGAGGATGAGCAGTTCTTC	CASSQEGEDEQFF
NA	few	TRBJ1-1	TRBV9	TGTGCCAGCAGCGTCCAGGGCGGGACTGAAGCTTTCTTT	CASSVQGGTEAFF
NA	NA	TRBJ2-1	TRBV4-1	TGCGCCAGCAGCCAAGTCGACCTAATTAACTACAATGAGCAGTTCTTC	CASSQVDLINYNEQFF
NA	NA	TRBJ1-1	TRBV5-6	TGTGCCAGCAGCTTGTCAGGGGCGCGCACTGAAGCTTTCTTT	CASSLSGARTEAFF
TRBD1	NA	TRBJ2-2	TRBV18	TGTGCCAGCTCACCCCGGACAGGGGGACCAAACACCGGGGAGCTGTTTTTT	CASSPRTGGPNTGELFF
NA	NA	TRBJ1-4	TRBV21-1	TGTGCCAGCAGCAAGTTAGTTGGGTGGGTTGAAAAACTGTTTTTT	CASSKLVGWVEKLFF
NA	NA	TRBJ2-7	TRBV5-1	TGCGCCAGCAGCCTTGGGACGGCAAGGGTATACGAGCAGTACTTC	CASSLGTARVYEQYF
TRBD2	NA	TRBJ2-1	TRBV28	TGTGCCAGCTCAAGGGCGGGGGGAGGCTACAATGAGCAGTTCTTC	CASSRAGGGYNEQFF
NA	once	TRBJ2-3	TRBV6-1	TGTGCCAGCAGTGGTAGGGACGGAGGCACAGATACGCAGTATTTT	CASSGRDGGTDTQYF
NA	NA	TRBJ1-2	TRBV14	TGTGCCAGCAGCCAGGCGGGGGGTGGTGGCTACACCTTC	CASSQAGGGGYTF
NA	NA	TRBJ2-7	TRBV14	TGTGCCAGCAGCGTCGTGGGGGCTGGGGAGCAGTACTTC	CASSVVGAGEQYF
TRBD2	NA	TRBJ2-5	TRBV30	TGTGCCTGGAGTGTAGGACTAGCCGAAGAGACCCAGTACTTC	CAWSVGLAEETQYF
TRBD1	NA	TRBJ1-1	TRBV9	TGTGCCAGCAGCGTGGGACAGGATCCTGAAGCTTTCTTT	CASSVGQDPEAFF
TRBD1	NA	TRBJ2-7	TRBV2	TGTGCCAGCAGTGATGTGCCCCGGGACAGGGAGGACGAGCAGTACTTC	CASSDVPRDREDEQYF
TRBD1	NA	TRBJ1-1	TRBV10-2	TGCGCCAGCAGAGCCGGGACAGGTCCCACTGAAGCTTTCTTT	CASRAGTGPTEAFF
NA	NA	TRBJ2-5	TRBV28	TGTGCCAGCAGTACTTATTGGCGGGGAATAGTCGTGGAGACCCAGTACTTC	CASSTYWRGIVVETQYF
NA	NA	TRBJ1-5	TRBV5-6	TGTGCCAGCAGCTATACCCAGGGGACGGGGAATCAGCCCCAGCATTTT	CASSYTQGTGNQPQHF
NA	once	TRBJ2-3	TRBV28	TGTGCCAGCAGTCCCTCCTTGGGGGGGCCAGGGGATACGCAGTATTTT	CASSPSLGGPGDTQYF
NA	NA	TRBJ2-2	TRBV7-2	TGTGCCAGCAGCTTAGTCCCGCGGAACACCGGGGAGCTGTTTTTT	CASSLVPRNTGELFF
NA	NA	TRBJ1-4	TRBV6-1	TGTGCCACGGGGGACCTTTTTGAAAAACTGTTTTTT	CATGDLFEKLFF